This T cell receptor beta chain originates from a study of metastatic and nonmetastatic thyroid tumors. Overall study: From malignant and benign thyroid patients, repertoires in blood and in tumor or nodule tissue were compared.

Concerning this clone: The antigen remains undetermined. This could be a read error, since a much larger clone is one nucleotide away. Lacking the conserved final phenylalanine or tryptophan, this CDR3 likely reflects a read error.

The study's findings and limits: Malignant thyroid tumors reportedly had TCR beta diversity that was significantly higher than in benign nodules, in blood and tumor.

Thyroid surgery took place with no prior treatment in any patient. The authors' processing: Clinicopathological groups differed in CDR3, with these differences serving to build a distant-metastasis classifier for papillary thyroid cancer. TCRdb ran MiXCR on the PCR reads. TCRdb, rather than the study authors, made the V and J calls. The table records more than 90,000 clones, over 9.5% of them present only once. The CDR3 is 15 amino acids. V dropped 2 bases and J dropped 4 bases, with 14 bases sitting between them. Germline V CDR1 and CDR2: KGHSH, LQKENI. Material: blood. The clonotype was recovered from a female donor with papillary thyroid cancer or a benign thyroid nodule (not recorded which). Some clones in this sample may be carry-over from other donors' samples. This rearrangement joins TRBV18 to TRBJ1-1; D perhaps matches TRBD1 (5 bases). The CDR3 protein is CASSPSGLSTTEAFS. CDR3 in DNA: TGTGCCAGCTCACCATCGGGACTTTCGACCACTGAAGCTTTCTCT.